Given below is one TCR beta chain in context. Its antigen remains unknown. This sample is drawn from a study of cytomegalovirus exposure and HLA in healthy donors. Study-wide points: Researchers counted over 150 TCR beta chains as cytomegalovirus-associated. In vitro work confirmed that three CMV-associated chains recognize CMV antigens. Many donors shared some public TCRs, even though most TCR sequences were rare.

Profiled with immunoSEQ multiplex PCR; TCRdb holds only in-frame clones, not every one. The table has some 140,000 clones, about 80% seen once. The CDR3 spans 18 residues. Per germline, CDR1 SGHRS and CDR2 YFSETQ. V was clipped by 2 bases and J by 2 bases; unmatched bases: 7. The receptor comes from a man in his thirties or forties in good health and CMV-seropositive. The specimen was PBMCs. V is TRBV5-1 and J is TRBJ2-5, with TRBD2 matching over 15 bases. CDR3 protein: CASSFGLAGGPGQETQYF. CDR3 bases: TGCGCCAGCAGCTTCGGACTAGCGGGGGGGCCGGGGCAAGAGACCCAGTACTTC.